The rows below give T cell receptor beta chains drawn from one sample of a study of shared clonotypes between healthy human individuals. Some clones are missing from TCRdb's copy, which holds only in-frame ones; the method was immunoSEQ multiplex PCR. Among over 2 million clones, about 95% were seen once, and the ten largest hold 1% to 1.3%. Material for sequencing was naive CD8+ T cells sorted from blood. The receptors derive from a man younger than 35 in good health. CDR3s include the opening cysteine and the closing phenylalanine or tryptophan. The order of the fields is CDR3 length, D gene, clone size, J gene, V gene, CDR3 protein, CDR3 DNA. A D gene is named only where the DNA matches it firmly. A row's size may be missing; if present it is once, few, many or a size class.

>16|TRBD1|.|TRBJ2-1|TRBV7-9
CASSTGQGHRPGEQFF
TGTGCCAGCAGCACCGGACAGGGCCATCGACCAGGAGAGCAGTTCTTC
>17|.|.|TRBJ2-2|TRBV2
CASIADRTQLNTGELFF
TGTGCCAGCATCGCCGACCGGACTCAATTGAACACCGGGGAGCTGTTTTTT
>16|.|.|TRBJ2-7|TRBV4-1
CASSPKEGGNSYEQYF
TGCGCCAGCAGCCCCAAAGAAGGGGGGAACTCCTACGAGCAGTACTTC
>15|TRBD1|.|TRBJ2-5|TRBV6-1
CASSSLGQGLVSQYF
TGTGCCAGCAGTTCGTTGGGACAGGGTCTAGTGTCCCAGTACTTC
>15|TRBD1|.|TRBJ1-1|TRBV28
CASSPTGKGSTEAFF
TGTGCCAGCAGTCCGACAGGGAAAGGAAGCACTGAAGCTTTCTTT
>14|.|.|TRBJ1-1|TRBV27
CASSPGVLNTEAFF
TGTGCCAGCAGTCCGGGAGTGCTGAACACTGAAGCTTTCTTT
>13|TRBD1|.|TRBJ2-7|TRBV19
CATRQGGDYEQYF
TGTGCCACCCGACAGGGGGGGGACTACGAGCAGTACTTC
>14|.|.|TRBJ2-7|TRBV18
CASSPTTGYSEQYF
TGTGCCAGCTCACCCACTACAGGGTACTCCGAGCAGTACTTC
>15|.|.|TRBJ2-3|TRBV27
CASTLSAPGVDTQYF
TGTGCCAGCACCCTTAGCGCACCGGGGGTAGATACGCAGTATTTT
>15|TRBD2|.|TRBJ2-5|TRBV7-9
CASSGSLAGQETQYF
TGTGCCAGCAGCGGCTCGTTAGCGGGGCAAGAGACCCAGTACTTC
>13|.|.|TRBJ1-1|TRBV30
CAWSVDVNTEAFF
TGTGCCTGGAGTGTGGACGTGAACACTGAAGCTTTCTTT
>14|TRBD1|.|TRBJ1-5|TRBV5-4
CASSPDRGSQPQHF
TGTGCCAGCAGCCCAGACAGGGGAAGCCAGCCCCAGCATTTT
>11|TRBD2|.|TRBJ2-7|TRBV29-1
CSGLAGDEQYF
TGCAGTGGACTAGCGGGAGACGAGCAGTACTTC
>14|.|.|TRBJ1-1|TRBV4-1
CASSQTTVNTEAFF
TGCGCCAGCAGCCAAACGACAGTAAACACTGAAGCTTTCTTT
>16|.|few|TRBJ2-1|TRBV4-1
CASSQEQLAAYNEQFF
TGCGCCAGCAGCCAAGAACAGTTAGCGGCATACAATGAGCAGTTCTTC